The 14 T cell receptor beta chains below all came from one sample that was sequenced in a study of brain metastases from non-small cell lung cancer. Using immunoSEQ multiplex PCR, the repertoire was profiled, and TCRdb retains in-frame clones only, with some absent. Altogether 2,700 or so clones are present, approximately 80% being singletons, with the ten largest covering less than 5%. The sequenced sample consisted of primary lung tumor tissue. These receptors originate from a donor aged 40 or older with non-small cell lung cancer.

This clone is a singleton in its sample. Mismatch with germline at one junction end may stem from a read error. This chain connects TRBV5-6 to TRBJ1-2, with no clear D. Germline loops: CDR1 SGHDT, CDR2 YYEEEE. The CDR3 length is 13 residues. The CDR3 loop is CASSPTGAYGYIF. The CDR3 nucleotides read TGTGCCAGCAGCCCGACGGGTGCCTATGGCTACATCTTC.

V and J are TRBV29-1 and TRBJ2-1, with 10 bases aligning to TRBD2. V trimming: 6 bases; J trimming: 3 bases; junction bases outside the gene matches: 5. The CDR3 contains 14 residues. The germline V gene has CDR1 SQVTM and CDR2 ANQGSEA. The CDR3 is CSVSIAGGYNEQFF. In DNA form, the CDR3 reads TGCAGCGTCTCCATAGCGGGAGGCTACAATGAGCAGTTCTTC.

The CDR3 DNA is TGTGCCAGCAGCTTTCCTTCGACTAGCGGGAGTAGGGATGAGCAGTTCTTC. Translation gives CASSFPSTSGSRDEQFF. The chain combines TRBV7-9 with TRBJ2-1; 12 bases fit TRBD2. There are 17 residues in the CDR3. CDR1 and CDR2 from the germline V gene are SEHNR and FQNEAQ (reference sequence). Germline trimming cut 3 bases from V and 8 bases from J; bases unmatched to any gene: 11. The entire variable domain, with the rest obtained from reference TRBV7-9 and TRBJ2-1, is as follows: DTGVSQNPRHKITKRGQNVTFRCDPISEHNRLYWYRQTLGQGPEFLTYFQNEAQLEKSRLLSDRFSAERPKGSFSTLEIQRTEQGDSAMYLCASSFPSTSGSRDEQFFGPGTRLTVL.

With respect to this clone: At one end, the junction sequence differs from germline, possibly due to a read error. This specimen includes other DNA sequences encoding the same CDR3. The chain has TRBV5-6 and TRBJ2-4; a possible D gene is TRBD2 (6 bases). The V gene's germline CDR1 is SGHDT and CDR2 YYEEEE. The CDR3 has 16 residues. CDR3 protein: CASSFPPSNGRNIQYF. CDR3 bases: TGTGCCAGCAGCTTTCCTCCAAGTAACGGGAGAAACATTCAGTATTTC.

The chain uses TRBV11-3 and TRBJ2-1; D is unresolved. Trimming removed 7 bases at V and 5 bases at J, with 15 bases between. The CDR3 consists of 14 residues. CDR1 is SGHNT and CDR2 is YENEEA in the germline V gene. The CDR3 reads CASKEEINNNEQFF. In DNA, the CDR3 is TGTGCCAGCAAAGAAGAGATAAACAACAATGAGCAGTTCTTC.

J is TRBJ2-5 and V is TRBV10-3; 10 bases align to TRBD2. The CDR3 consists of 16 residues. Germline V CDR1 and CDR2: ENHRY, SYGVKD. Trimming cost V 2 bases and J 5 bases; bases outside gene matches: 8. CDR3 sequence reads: CAISETSGMGRETQYF. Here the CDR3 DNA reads TGTGCCATCAGTGAGACTAGCGGGATGGGACGGGAGACCCAGTACTTC.

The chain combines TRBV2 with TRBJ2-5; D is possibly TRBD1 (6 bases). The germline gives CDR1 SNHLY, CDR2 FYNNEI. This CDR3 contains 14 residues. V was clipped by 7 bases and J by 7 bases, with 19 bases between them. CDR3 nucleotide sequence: TGTGCCAGCAAAGGGACACTCGTTGGTGGGACCCAGTACTTC. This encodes CASKGTLVGGTQYF.

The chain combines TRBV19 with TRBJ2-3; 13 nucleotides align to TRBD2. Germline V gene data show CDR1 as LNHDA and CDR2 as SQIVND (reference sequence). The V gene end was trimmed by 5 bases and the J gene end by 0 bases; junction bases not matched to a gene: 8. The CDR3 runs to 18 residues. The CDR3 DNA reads TGTGCCAGTAGTGGAGGACTAGCGGGAGCCCCTAGCACAGATACGCAGTATTTT. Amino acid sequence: CASSGGLAGAPSTDTQYF.

This chain's CDR3 is CASSFRTSGSNEQFF. The CDR3 DNA is TGTGCCAGCAGCTTTCGGACTAGCGGGAGCAATGAGCAGTTCTTC. This chain connects TRBV11-3 to TRBJ2-1; 13 nucleotides align to TRBD2. This CDR3 is 15 amino acids long. The trim removed 3 bases at V and 6 bases at J, leaving 2 bases unmatched. The germline V gene has CDR1 SGHNT and CDR2 YENEEA. Full variable domain (missing parts from reference TRBV11-3 and TRBJ2-1): EAGVVQSPRYKIIEKKQPVAFWCNPISGHNTLYWYLQNLGQGPELLIRYENEEAVDDSQLPKDRFSAERLKGVDSTLKIQPAELGDSAVYLCASSFRTSGSNEQFFGPGTRLTVL.

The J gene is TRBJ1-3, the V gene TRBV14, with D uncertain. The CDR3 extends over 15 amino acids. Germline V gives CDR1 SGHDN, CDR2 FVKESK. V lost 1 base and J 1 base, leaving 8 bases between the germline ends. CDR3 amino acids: CASSQVANSGNTIYF. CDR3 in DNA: TGTGCCAGCAGCCAAGTAGCCAATTCTGGAAACACCATATATTTT.

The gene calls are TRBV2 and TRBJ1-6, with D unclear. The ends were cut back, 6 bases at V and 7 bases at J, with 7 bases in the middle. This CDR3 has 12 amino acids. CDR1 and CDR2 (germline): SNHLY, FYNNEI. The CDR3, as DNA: TGTGCCAGCAGGGGCCAGAATTCACCCCTCCACTTT. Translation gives CASRGQNSPLHF.

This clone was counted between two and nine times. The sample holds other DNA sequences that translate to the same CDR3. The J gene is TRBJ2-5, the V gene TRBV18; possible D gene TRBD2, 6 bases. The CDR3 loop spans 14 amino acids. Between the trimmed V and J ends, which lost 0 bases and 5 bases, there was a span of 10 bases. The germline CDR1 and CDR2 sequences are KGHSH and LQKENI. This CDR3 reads CASSPPTSRETQYF. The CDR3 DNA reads TGTGCCAGCTCACCACCCACTAGCCGGGAGACCCAGTACTTC.

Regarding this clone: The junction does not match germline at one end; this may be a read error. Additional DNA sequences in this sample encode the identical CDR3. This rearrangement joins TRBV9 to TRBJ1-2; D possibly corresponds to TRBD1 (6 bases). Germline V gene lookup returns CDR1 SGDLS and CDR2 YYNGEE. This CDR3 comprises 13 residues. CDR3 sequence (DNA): TGTGCCAGCAGCCTCACAGGGACCTATGGCTACACTTTC. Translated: CASSLTGTYGYTF.

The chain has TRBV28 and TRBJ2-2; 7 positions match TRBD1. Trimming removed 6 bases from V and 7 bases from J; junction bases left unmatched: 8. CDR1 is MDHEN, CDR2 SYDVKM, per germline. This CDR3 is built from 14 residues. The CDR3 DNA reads TGTGCCAGCAGGGGACAGAATTCTGTCGGGGAGCTGTTTTTT. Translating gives CASRGQNSVGELFF.